In this sample, the clone carrying this TCR beta chain turned up many times. Its antigen is still unknown. These data come from a study of blood T cells in healthy people across ages. Study-wide findings and caveats: Estimates drawn from one million T cells were deemed to understate diversity.

The length of the CDR3 is 15 residues. Germline lookup yields CDR1 SGHTA and CDR2 FQGTGA. With V trimmed by 4 bases and J by 5 bases, 4 bases remained unmatched. Through a sample-barcoded 5' primer and a J-beta primer mix, a second PCR was run for 7 to 11 cycles. TCRdb ran MiXCR on the 5' RACE reads and lists one entry per CDR3 protein. The sample consists of over 550,000 distinct CDR3 sequences, approximately 30% of them appearing once. The sequenced material came from blood. The J gene is TRBJ2-5, the V gene TRBV7-3; 13 bases are shared with TRBD2. This clonotype was sampled from an elderly woman in good health. The chain's CDR3 is CASSSTSGGVETQYF. The CDR3 DNA follows: TGTGCCAGCAGCTCCACTAGCGGGGGGGTTGAGACCCAGTACTTC.